This T cell receptor beta chain came from a study of shared clonotypes between healthy human individuals. Study context: Researchers assigned three CD4 naive, three CD4 memory, two CD8 naive and one CD8 memory plate to each donor.

Germline-derived CDR1 and CDR2 are MNHNS and SASEGT. The CDR3 has 17 amino acids. V lost 0 bases to trimming and J lost 9 bases; unmatched junction nucleotides: 14. The assay was run at deep level. Sequencing was performed with immunoSEQ multiplex PCR; in TCRdb, only in-frame clones are kept and a portion is missing. The table lists 950,000 to 1,100,000 clones, 75% of them singletons. Whole-study findings and limits: Clonotype sharing among donors likely depends on sequencing depth. Memory subsets generally showed smaller estimated richness than naive subsets did.

A word on this clone: Its antigen remains unidentified.

The receptor comes from a man aged 18 to 29 in good health. V is TRBV6-1 and J is TRBJ1-5; 7 bases fit TRBD1. The sample consisted of memory CD4+ T cells sorted from blood. Subset described: CD45RA-negative fraction. CDR3 residues: CASSEALGYGDSGPQHF. CDR3 in DNA: TGTGCCAGCAGTGAAGCGCTGGGGTATGGGGACAGTGGGCCCCAGCATTTT.